This T cell receptor beta chain was observed in a study of blood T cells in healthy people across ages. The amount of total RNA extracted per sample was at least 5 micrograms. The second PCR ran about 6 to 11 cycles with a sample-barcoded 5' primer and J-beta primers. With 12 random nucleotides, a template-switch adaptor tagged each individual cDNA molecule. Per-sample output comprised a minimum of 3 million paired-end reads containing CDR3. Each CDR3 protein is one row after TCRdb ran MiXCR on the 5' RACE reads. The sample comprises about 590,000 distinct CDR3 sequences, around 31% of which are singletons, and 15% to 18% rests with the top ten. The study, taken as a whole, reports: The unsorted PBMCs prevented any conclusive comparison of naive versus antigen-experienced cells.

V dropped 5 bases and J dropped 10; count of bases not matched to a gene: 14. This CDR3 contains 14 residues. Germline lookup yields CDR1 DFQATT and CDR2 SNEGSKA (reference sequence). As concerns this clonotype: What it binds is unknown.

V gene TRBV20-1 combines with J gene TRBJ2-1; 7 nucleotides match TRBD1. Sequenced input: blood. The source is a woman aged 80 or older in good health. CDR3 in amino acids: CSALGTASSTEQFF. The CDR3 DNA follows: TGCAGTGCTCTTGGGACAGCTTCTTCCACCGAGCAGTTCTTC.